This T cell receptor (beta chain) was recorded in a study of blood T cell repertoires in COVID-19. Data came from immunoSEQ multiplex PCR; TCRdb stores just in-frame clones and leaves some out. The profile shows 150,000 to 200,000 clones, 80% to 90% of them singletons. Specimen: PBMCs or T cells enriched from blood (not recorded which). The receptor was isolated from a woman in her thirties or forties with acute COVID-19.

The CDR3 bases are TGTGCCAGCAGCTTCGGCCGAGCAGGGTATGGCTACACCTTC. Amino acid sequence: CASSFGRAGYGYTF. The chain joins TRBV7-2 to TRBJ1-2; the D gene is possibly TRBD1 (5 bases). Germline loops: CDR1 SGHTA, CDR2 FQGNSA. The V end was cut by 3 bases, the J end by 5 bases, with 13 bases between. The CDR3 runs to 14 residues. The full variable domain, in which reference TRBV7-2 and TRBJ1-2 provide the parts outside the CDR3, is GAGVSQSPSNKVTEKGKDVELRCDPISGHTALYWYRQSLGQGLEFLIYFQGNSAPDKSGLPSDRFSAERTGGSVSTLTIQRTQQEDSAVYLCASSFGRAGYGYTFGSGTRLTVV.